What follows are 23 T cell receptor beta chains derived from one specimen sequenced in a study of beta chain features in type 1 diabetes. Expressed TCRB transcripts were sequenced after all isolated RNA was converted to cDNA. TCRdb's table, derived via immunoSEQ multiplex PCR, lists solely in-frame clones and lacks some. The sample comprises some 160,000 clones, approximately 9% of which are singletons, and roughly 2.5% rests with the top ten. Sequencing was performed on central memory CD4+ T cells from blood. Receptors originate from a young woman in good health.

V is TRBV14 and J is TRBJ2-7; perhaps TRBD1 as D (6 bases). V was shortened by 2 bases and J by 7 bases, with 15 bases between the two germline ends. This CDR3 spans 14 amino acids. Germline V lookup: CDR1 SGHDN, CDR2 FVKESK. This CDR3 reads CASSQLTGLREQYF. The CDR3 DNA reads as TGTGCCAGCAGCCAACTCACAGGGTTGAGGGAGCAGTACTTC.

The V call is TRBV2, the J call TRBJ1-1; D is possibly TRBD1 (5 bases). The CDR3 has 11 amino acids. CDR1 and CDR2 from the germline V gene are SNHLY and FYNNEI. Deletions cut 8 bases from V and 3 bases from J, with 7 bases between. CDR3 sequence: CASGGDTEAFF. The CDR3 DNA follows: TGTGCCAGCGGGGGGGACACTGAAGCTTTCTTT.

CDR3 region: CAWSVPSGNTDTQYF. The CDR3 nucleotides read TGTGCCTGGAGTGTACCAAGCGGGAACACAGATACGCAGTATTTT. The chain combines TRBV30 with TRBJ2-3, with 7 positions matching TRBD2. The CDR3 extends over 15 amino acids. CDR1 GTSNPN and CDR2 SVGIG come from the germline V gene (reference sequence). After removal of 0 bases from V and 2 bases from J, the junction contained 5 bases not matched to a gene. The whole variable domain, filled in from reference TRBV30 and TRBJ2-3, reads SQTIHQWPATLVQPVGSPLSLECTVEGTSNPNLYWYRQAAGRGLQLLFYSVGIGQISSEVPQNLSASRPQDRQFILSSKKLLLSDSGFYLCAWSVPSGNTDTQYFGPGTRLTVL.

Ten or more counts support this clone. The chain couples TRBV2 to TRBJ2-1; D ambiguous. Trimming removed 3 bases from V and 14 bases from J, with 20 bases in between. The germline gives CDR1 SNHLY, CDR2 FYNNEI. The CDR3 loop spans 14 amino acids. CDR3 region: CASSDHRRTGLEFF. The DNA of the CDR3 is TGTGCCAGCAGTGACCACCGGCGCACTGGGCTCGAGTTCTTC.

The V gene is TRBV30, the J gene TRBJ2-3; 8 bases line up with TRBD2. This CDR3 spans 12 amino acids. Trimming at V came to 8 bases and at J to 8 bases, leaving 9 bases not matched to a gene. Germline CDR1 is GTSNPN and CDR2 is SVGIG (reference sequence). CDR3 nucleotides: TGTGCCAGCAGCTCCGGGGGGGCTACGCAGTATTTT. It translates to CASSSGGATQYF. Based on the CDR3 plus reference TRBV30 and TRBJ2-3, the full variable domain is SQTIHQWPATLVQPVGSPLSLECTVEGTSNPNLYWYRQAAGRGLQLLFYSVGIGQISSEVPQNLSASRPQDRQFILSSKKLLLSDSGFYLCASSSGGATQYFGPGTRLTVL.

This clone was found a few times. The CDR3 region is CASRGVTGTEAFF. CDR3 nucleotides: TGTGCCAGCCGCGGCGTGACAGGGACTGAAGCTTTCTTT. This chain connects TRBV2 to TRBJ1-1; TRBD1 agrees at 7 bases. This CDR3 spans 13 amino acids. CDR1 and CDR2 (germline): SNHLY, FYNNEI. V shed 8 bases, J shed 5 bases, and the junction held 8 bases outside the gene matches.

This clone showed up just a few times. This chain links TRBV10-3 with TRBJ2-7, with 8 bases lining up with TRBD1. The CDR3 has 12 amino acids. The germline V gene has CDR1 ENHRY and CDR2 SYGVKD. V was pared by 3 bases and J by 12 bases, with 7 bases of the junction left unmatched. The CDR3 bases are TGTGCCATCAGTGATTCCGGACAGGGTGGGTACTTC. Translated: CAISDSGQGGYF.

The V gene is TRBV6-5, the J gene TRBJ1-3; D is perhaps TRBD1 (5 bases). The germline gives CDR1 MNHEY, CDR2 SVGAGI. V was clipped by 6 bases and J by 2 bases, with 14 bases between them. The CDR3 runs to 15 residues. CDR3 in DNA: TGTGCCAGCAGCCGGAAAGGGGAAACTGGAAACACCATATATTTT. The encoded protein is CASSRKGETGNTIYF.

Many counts were recorded for this clone. The chain uses TRBV6-5 and TRBJ2-1, with TRBD2 identical over 8 bases. The CDR3 extends over 14 amino acids. Trimming took 2 bases from V and 6 from J; bases not matched to a gene: 3. Germline V gene data show CDR1 as MNHEY and CDR2 as SVGAGI. CDR3 DNA: TGTGCCAGCAGTTACAGCGGGAGATCCAATGAGCAGTTCTTC. The encoded protein is CASSYSGRSNEQFF.

The chain recombines TRBV5-6 with TRBJ2-2; no definite D call. CDR1 is SGHDT, CDR2 YYEEEE, per germline. Trimming shortened V by 0 bases and J by 4 bases, and 7 bases separated the two germline ends. This CDR3 is built from 14 residues. DNA for the CDR3: TGTGCCAGCAGCTTGGGCCAGGTCACCGGGGAGCTGTTTTTT. Translated, it gives CASSLGQVTGELFF.

The CDR3 region is CASSPRTSGVSYEQYF. The DNA of the CDR3 is TGCGCCAGCAGCCCCAGGACTAGCGGGGTCTCCTACGAGCAGTACTTC. J is TRBJ2-7 and V is TRBV5-1, with 12 bases fitting TRBD2. The length of the CDR3 is 16 residues. In germline, CDR1 is SGHRS, CDR2 YFSETQ. The J segment lost 0 bases and the V segment lost 4 bases, leaving 5 bases of the junction unmatched. Full variable domain (missing parts from reference TRBV5-1 and TRBJ2-7): KAGVTQTPRYLIKTRGQQVTLSCSPISGHRSVSWYQQTPGQGLQFLFEYFSETQRNKGNFPGRFSGRQFSNSRSEMNVSTLELGDSALYLCASSPRTSGVSYEQYFGPGTRLTVT.

With regard to this clone: At one end, the junction sequence differs from germline, possibly due to a read error. The chain couples TRBV10-3 to TRBJ1-1; 9 bases align to TRBD1. Germline V gives CDR1 ENHRY, CDR2 SYGVKD. The CDR3 loop spans 17 amino acids. CDR3 region: CAISESVQGARVTEAFF. CDR3 nucleotides: TGTGCCATAAGTGAGTCGGTACAGGGGGCGCGGGTCACTGAAGCTTTCTTT.

The chain joins TRBV6-6 to TRBJ2-7, with TRBD2 matching over 13 bases. Germline assignment: CDR1 MNHNY and CDR2 SVGAGI (reference sequence). The CDR3 extends over 15 amino acids. The V and J ends lost 4 bases and 3 bases, in that order; junction bases with no gene match: 3. In nucleotides, the CDR3 is TGTGCCAGCAGTTCCGGGACTAGCGGGAACTACGAGCAGTACTTC. It specifies CASSSGTSGNYEQYF.

This clone came up a few times. The chain links TRBV11-2 to TRBJ2-7, with D possibly TRBD2 on 5 matching bases. With 5 bases removed from V and 0 bases from J, the gap between germline ends came to 11 bases. Germline loops: CDR1 SGHAT, CDR2 FQNNGV. This CDR3 has 14 residues. The CDR3 sequence is CASSRTFSSYEQYF. The CDR3 DNA reads as TGTGCCAGCAGCCGGACTTTTAGCTCCTACGAGCAGTACTTC.

This clone was counted only a few times. The chain joins TRBV5-1 to TRBJ2-5; a weak D match, TRBD2 (5 bases). The CDR3 contains 16 residues. Germline CDR1 is SGHRS and CDR2 is YFSETQ. Between the trimmed V and J ends, which lost 1 base and 1 base, there was a span of 14 bases. The CDR3 here is CASSLSPGIGQETQYF. CDR3 coding DNA: TGCGCCAGCAGCTTGAGCCCGGGGATAGGCCAAGAGACCCAGTACTTC.

This clone was detected a few times. The J gene is TRBJ1-2, the V gene TRBV25-1; 7 bases agree with TRBD1. Germline V gene sequence: CDR1 MGHDK, CDR2 SYGVNS. The CDR3 has 14 amino acids. The trim removed 7 bases at V and 0 bases at J, leaving 5 bases unmatched. This CDR3 reads CASIGTVSNYGYTF. Written as DNA, the CDR3 is TGTGCCAGCATCGGGACAGTTTCTAACTATGGCTACACCTTC.

The chain combines TRBV18 with TRBJ2-7; TRBD1 matches at 8 bases. The CDR3 covers 14 residues. Germline V CDR1 and CDR2: KGHSH, LQKENI. V was pared by 5 bases and J by 5 bases, with 8 bases of the junction left unmatched. CDR3 nucleotide sequence: TGTGCCAGCTCAGCGGACAGGGCGGGTCACGAGCAGTACTTC. This encodes CASSADRAGHEQYF.

This clone occurred many times. The rearrangement links TRBV2 to TRBJ2-7; TRBD2 matches at 10 bases. The V gene's germline CDR1 is SNHLY and CDR2 FYNNEI. The CDR3 runs to 14 residues. V lost 3 bases and J lost 9; bases outside the gene matches: 8. The CDR3 nucleotides are TGTGCCAGCAGTGATTTAGAGCGGGAGGGGGTGCAGTACTTC. Amino acids: CASSDLEREGVQYF. Full variable domain (rest looked up from reference TRBV2 and TRBJ2-7): EPEVTQTPSHQVTQMGQEVILRCVPISNHLYFYWYRQILGQKVEFLVSFYNNEISEKSEIFDDQFSVERPDGSNFTLKIRSTKLEDSAMYFCASSDLEREGVQYFGPGTRLTVT.

V and J are TRBV5-1 and TRBJ1-4, with TRBD1 matching over 7 bases. The CDR3 is made up of 16 amino acids. J gave up 0 bases and V 3 bases, and 5 bases lay outside the gene matches. CDR1 and CDR2 from the germline V gene are SGHRS and YFSETQ. The chain's CDR3 is CASSSGQIATNEKLFF. In DNA form, the CDR3 reads TGCGCCAGCAGCTCGGGACAGATTGCAACTAATGAAAAACTGTTTTTT.

The CDR3 DNA is TGCAGCGTTGCCAGACAGTCTCAAGAGACCCAGTACTTC. It is translated as CSVARQSQETQYF. The rearrangement links TRBV29-1 to TRBJ2-5; weak D call: TRBD1 (5 bases). Germline values: CDR1 SQVTM, CDR2 ANQGSEA. This CDR3 spans 13 amino acids. Trimming took 4 bases from V and 2 from J, leaving 11 bases between them.

This sequence joins TRBV18 and TRBJ2-1; TRBD2 aligns across 9 bases. Germline V gene data show CDR1 as KGHSH and CDR2 as LQKENI. With 3 bases clipped from V and 3 bases from J, the junction kept 3 bases outside the gene matches. The CDR3 length is 15 residues. CDR3 sequence: CASSPASGDYNEQFF. The CDR3 nucleotides read TGTGCCAGCTCACCGGCTAGCGGGGACTACAATGAGCAGTTCTTC.

At least ten counts were recorded for this clone. The chain joins TRBV7-3 to TRBJ2-6; 9 bases line up with TRBD1. The CDR3 consists of 18 residues. Germline values: CDR1 SGHTA, CDR2 FQGTGA. V lost 5 bases to trimming and J lost 0 bases; unmatched junction nucleotides: 8. This chain's CDR3 is CASSGTGTGSSGANVLTF. CDR3 bases: TGTGCCAGCAGCGGTACCGGGACAGGGAGCTCTGGGGCCAACGTCCTGACTTTC.

This clone was counted only a few times. The J gene is TRBJ1-4, the V gene TRBV7-9; 10 nucleotides match TRBD1. The ends lost 6 bases at V and 5 bases at J; junction bases unmatched: 3. Germline V gene sequence: CDR1 SEHNR, CDR2 FQNEAQ (reference sequence). The CDR3 is made up of 14 amino acids. The CDR3: CASRGQGDNEKLFF. CDR3 bases: TGTGCCAGCAGAGGACAGGGGGACAATGAAAAACTGTTTTTT. The full variable domain, its missing parts supplied by reference TRBV7-9 and TRBJ1-4, is DTGVSQNPRHKITKRGQNVTFRCDPISEHNRLYWYRQTLGQGPEFLTYFQNEAQLEKSRLLSDRFSAERPKGSFSTLEIQRTEQGDSAMYLCASRGQGDNEKLFFGSGTQLSVL.